Presented here are 21 T cell receptor beta chains from one specimen sequenced in a study of CXCR3-negative and CXCR3-positive naive CD8 T cells. Researchers prepared the TRB cDNA libraries using 5' RACE with UMI labels. Reprocessing the 5' RACE reads, TCRdb reports a single entry for every CDR3 protein and omits DNA. The sample table sets out about 48,000 distinct CDR3 sequences. Sequences were obtained from memory CD8+ T cells from blood. The receptor source for this set is a human donor in good health. Some clones in this sample may be carry-over from other donors' samples.

J is TRBJ1-1 and V is TRBV5-1; the TRBD1 assignment by TCRdb is unverifiable without DNA. The CDR3 extends over 16 amino acids. Per germline, CDR1 SGHRS and CDR2 YFSETQ. The CDR3 loop reads CASSRAPGEVYTEAFF. The whole variable domain, remainder taken from reference TRBV5-1 and TRBJ1-1, is KAGVTQTPRYLIKTRGQQVTLSCSPISGHRSVSWYQQTPGQGLQFLFEYFSETQRNKGNFPGRFSGRQFSNSRSEMNVSTLELGDSALYLCASSRAPGEVYTEAFFGQGTRLTVV.

The genes are TRBV29-1 and TRBJ2-5; no DNA is available, so the TRBD1 call from TCRdb remains unchecked. This CDR3 has 14 amino acids. Germline CDR1 reads SQVTM; CDR2 reads ANQGSEA. CDR3: CSVELGQTQETQYF.

V is TRBV28 and J is TRBJ1-5. This CDR3 spans 18 amino acids. Germline loops: CDR1 MDHEN, CDR2 SYDVKM. The CDR3 region is CASSFDPRDFWDTQPQHF.

This chain joins TRBV4-1 and TRBJ2-7; TCRdb's D call, TRBD1, is unchecked because there is no DNA. The CDR3 is 13 amino acids. Germline V lookup: CDR1 MGHRA, CDR2 YSYEKL. CDR3 amino acids: CASSQLRDYEQYF.

The chain recombines TRBV19 with TRBJ2-1; TCRdb's assignment of TRBD1 cannot be checked, as there is no DNA. The germline V gene encodes CDR1 LNHDA and CDR2 SQIVND (reference sequence). The CDR3 contains 15 residues. Here the CDR3 reads CASSLPGEGYNEQFF.

The chain carries TRBV19 and TRBJ1-1. The germline V gene encodes CDR1 LNHDA and CDR2 SQIVND (reference sequence). The CDR3 is 14 amino acids. CDR3 loop: CASSSSPSGTEAFF.

The chain recombines TRBV12-3 or TRBV12-4 with TRBJ2-2; TCRdb's D call of TRBD1 is untestable without DNA. This CDR3 has 14 residues. CDR3 residues: CASNLTPGGGELFF.

The V call is TRBV6-4, the J call TRBJ2-1; TCRdb's D call, TRBD1, is unchecked because there is no DNA. CDR3 size: 16 residues. Germline CDR1 is MRHNA and CDR2 is SNTAGT. The CDR3 reads CASTPGGGDSYNEQFF.

The J gene is TRBJ2-7, the V gene TRBV20-1. This CDR3 comprises 11 residues. Germline lookup yields CDR1 DFQATT and CDR2 SNEGSKA (reference sequence). CDR3 sequence reads: CSANNLGEQYF.

This sequence joins TRBV6-1 and TRBJ1-1; TCRdb selects TRBD1, and the lack of DNA leaves this call unchecked. CDR3 length: 13 residues. In germline, CDR1 is MNHNS, CDR2 SASEGT. CDR3 in amino acids: CASRQGENTEAFF.

The rearrangement links TRBV28 to TRBJ2-1; TCRdb gives TRBD2 as the D gene, but with no DNA this cannot be confirmed. The CDR3 contains 15 residues. Germline V gene data show CDR1 as MDHEN and CDR2 as SYDVKM. This chain's CDR3 is CASSFAGGLYNEQFF.

The chain recombines TRBV7-6 with TRBJ2-7; with no DNA, the TCRdb D assignment of TRBD1 cannot be verified. The CDR3 has 13 residues. Germline CDR1 reads SGHVS; CDR2 reads FNYEAQ. This CDR3 reads CASSLALGREQYF. Full variable domain (remainder filled in from reference TRBV7-6 and TRBJ2-7): GAGVSQSPRYKVTKRGQDVALRCDPISGHVSLYWYRQALGQGPEFLTYFNYEAQQDKSGLPNDRFSAERPEGSISTLTIQRTEQRDSAMYRCASSLALGREQYFGPGTRLTVT.

J is TRBJ2-3 and V is TRBV2; TCRdb reports TRBD2, a call that lacks DNA to check it against. The CDR3 runs to 19 residues. The germline V gene encodes CDR1 SNHLY and CDR2 FYNNEI. The CDR3 here is CASSDPTSGRAWTPDTQYF.

The V call is TRBV28, the J call TRBJ2-7; TCRdb indicates TRBD2, and absent DNA this call remains unverified. Germline V gene lookup returns CDR1 MDHEN and CDR2 SYDVKM. The CDR3 loop spans 12 amino acids. The chain's CDR3 is CASSLGPREQYF.

The chain has TRBV5-1 and TRBJ1-1. Germline assignment: CDR1 SGHRS and CDR2 YFSETQ. The CDR3 has 13 residues. The CDR3 spells CASSLEVGTEAFF.

The V gene is TRBV12-3 or TRBV12-4, the J gene TRBJ2-1; the D call of TRBD1 rests on TCRdb alone, since no DNA is present to check it. This CDR3 region has 14 residues. Here the CDR3 reads CASGPWDSSNEQFF.

The J gene is TRBJ2-1, the V gene TRBV28. Germline CDR1 and CDR2: MDHEN and SYDVKM. The CDR3 is 12 residues long. The CDR3 spells CASSPSYNEQFF.

The V gene is TRBV6-2 or TRBV6-3, the J gene TRBJ2-7; TCRdb designates TRBD2, a call that cannot be tested without DNA. Germline loops: CDR1 MNHEY, CDR2 SVGEGT. This CDR3 comprises 14 residues. The CDR3 spells CASSRLADTYEQYF.

The V gene is TRBV19, the J gene TRBJ2-1; TCRdb selects TRBD2, and the lack of DNA leaves this call unchecked. This CDR3 is built from 12 residues. Germline-derived CDR1 and CDR2 are LNHDA and SQIVND (reference sequence). The chain's CDR3 is CASRSRGGEQFF.

The chain carries TRBV15 and TRBJ2-1; TCRdb names TRBD2, which stays unverified in the absence of DNA. Germline V CDR1 and CDR2: LNHNV, YYDKDF (reference sequence). The CDR3 length is 17 residues. This CDR3 reads CATSRVAGHISYNEQFF. The full variable domain, its missing parts supplied by reference TRBV15 and TRBJ2-1, is DAMVIQNPRYQVTQFGKPVTLSCSQTLNHNVMYWYQQKSSQAPKLLFHYYDKDFNNEADTPDNFQSRRPNTSFCFLDIRSPGLGDTAMYLCATSRVAGHISYNEQFFGPGTRLTVL.

The chain joins TRBV28 to TRBJ2-7. CDR3 length equals 14 residues. From germline, CDR1 is MDHEN and CDR2 SYDVKM. The CDR3: CASTPESSSYEQYF.